A single sample is the source of the 24 T cell receptor beta chains below, sequenced in a study of T-cell memory formation after mild COVID-19 (TCRdb year 2021). Library preparation employed 5' RACE. Sequenced on an Illumina NovaSeq 6000. Through fastp at Q25 and MiXCR, TCRdb rebuilt clones from the public reads, retaining in-frame beta chains. Every entry covers one CDR3 protein and lists the most common genes and DNA from its rows. This sample is represented by 250,000 to 300,000 distinct CDR3 sequences; around 16% of them were singletons. The ten largest account for about 23% of the sample. The sequenced sample was PBMCs or a T cell subset sorted from them (not recorded which). These receptors originate from a man aged 18 to 30 who had mild COVID-19 (a few samples of this study predate the infection). The sample titles of this study are shuffled in the database, so cell type and time point are left out; the donor was told from shared clones.

This clonotype occurred many times. J is TRBJ1-1 and V is TRBV29-1; D is uncertain. CDR3 length equals 13 residues. The ends were cut back, 5 bases at V and 0 bases at J, with 10 bases in the middle. Per the germline V gene, CDR1 is SQVTM and CDR2 is ANQGSEA. In nucleotides, the CDR3 is TGCAGCGTTCAGGACTCCATGAACACTGAAGCTTTCTTT. It encodes CSVQDSMNTEAFF.

This clonotype came up a few times. This CDR3 reads CASSQGYRDRNNQPQHF. CDR3 coding DNA: TGTGCCAGCAGCCAAGGTTACCGGGACAGGAACAATCAGCCCCAGCATTTT. The rearrangement joins TRBV4-2 to TRBJ1-5; 8 nucleotides align to TRBD1. The V and J ends lost 1 base and 3 bases, in that order; junction bases with no gene match: 8. The germline V gene encodes CDR1 LGHNA and CDR2 YNFKEQ. The CDR3 loop spans 17 amino acids.

This clonotype was observed a few times. The J gene is TRBJ1-3, the V gene TRBV3-1; no clear D. Trimming removed 0 bases from V and 4 bases from J, with 7 bases in between. The CDR3 extends over 14 amino acids. In germline, CDR1 is LGHDT, CDR2 YNNKEL (reference sequence). The CDR3 here is CASSQELAGNTIYF. CDR3 sequence (DNA): TGTGCCAGCAGCCAAGAGTTGGCCGGAAACACCATATATTTT.

The rearrangement links TRBV4-3 to TRBJ2-1, with D perhaps TRBD1 (6 bases). V shed 3 bases and J shed 0 bases, with 12 bases lying between them. The length of the CDR3 is 16 residues. The germline CDR1 and CDR2 sequences are LGHNA and YSLEER. As DNA, the CDR3 is TGCGCCAGCAGCCAGGAAGACAGGTACTCCTACAATGAGCAGTTCTTC. Its protein product is CASSQEDRYSYNEQFF.

This clonotype occurred a few times. The chain employs TRBV20-1 and TRBJ2-3; 10 bases line up with TRBD2. With V trimmed by 1 base and J by 8 bases, 6 bases remained unmatched. The CDR3 runs to 14 residues. Germline V gives CDR1 DFQATT, CDR2 SNEGSKA (reference sequence). The DNA of the CDR3 is TGCAGTGCTAGAGTGAGCGGGGGGGCTGCTACGCAGTATTTT. Protein: CSARVSGGAATQYF.

The chain carries TRBV10-3 and TRBJ2-4; tentatively, D is TRBD2 (6 bases). The CDR3 is 19 residues long. Germline CDR1 is ENHRY and CDR2 is SYGVKD. Trimming removed 2 bases at V and 6 bases at J, with 26 bases between. In DNA, the CDR3 is TGTGCCATCAGTGAGCGGAGGGGCGAGCCAATACACCGTTCAAACATTCAGTACTTC. Protein: CAISERRGEPIHRSNIQYF.

The chain is built from TRBV6-5 and TRBJ1-2; the D gene is possibly TRBD1 (6 bases). V lost 6 bases and J lost 0, with 8 bases in between. The CDR3 contains 13 residues. The germline gives CDR1 MNHEY, CDR2 SVGAGI. CDR3 bases: TGTGCCAGCAGACAGGGTTCTAACTATGGCTACACCTTC. Its translation is CASRQGSNYGYTF.

This clonotype was seen a few times. The gene calls are TRBV3-1 and TRBJ2-4, with 7 bases matching TRBD2. CDR1 is LGHDT and CDR2 is YNNKEL in the germline V gene (reference sequence). The V and J ends lost 4 bases and 0 bases, in that order; junction bases with no gene match: 12. This CDR3 has 18 residues. Here the CDR3 DNA reads TGTGCCAGCAGCCGGGGGGACTACTTAGGTATAGCCAAAAACATTCAGTACTTC. Translation: CASSRGDYLGIAKNIQYF.

The gene calls are TRBV29-1 and TRBJ1-2; tentatively, D is TRBD1 (5 bases). V gave up 0 bases and J gave up 3 bases, with 5 bases separating them. Germline loops: CDR1 SQVTM, CDR2 ANQGSEA. This CDR3 is built from 12 residues. CDR3 in amino acids: CSVEDRDYGYTF. The CDR3 nucleotides are TGCAGCGTTGAAGACAGGGACTATGGCTACACCTTC.

The table lists this clonotype with a few counts. The CDR3 DNA sequence: TGTGCCAGCAGTGAAGACAGGTTACGTGCAGATACGCAGTATTTT. It encodes CASSEDRLRADTQYF. V is TRBV6-1 and J is TRBJ2-3, with a possible D match to TRBD1 (5 bases). V lost 1 base, J lost 4 bases, and 12 bases lay in between. Germline values: CDR1 MNHNS, CDR2 SASEGT. This CDR3 contains 15 residues.

This clonotype was observed many times. The chain recombines TRBV5-6 with TRBJ2-7; no clear D. CDR3 size: 14 residues. Germline-derived CDR1 and CDR2 are SGHDT and YYEEEE. V was cut by 1 base and J by 4 bases, with 12 bases left in between. The CDR3 is CASSLFGDPYEQYF. DNA of the CDR3: TGTGCCAGCAGCTTGTTTGGGGATCCGTACGAGCAGTACTTC.

The chain recombines TRBV9 with TRBJ2-1; 11 nucleotides agree with TRBD2. V lost 5 bases, J lost 7 bases, and 8 bases stayed unmatched. Germline loops: CDR1 SGDLS, CDR2 YYNGEE. CDR3 size: 15 residues. The CDR3 reads CASREPGLAENEQFF. CDR3 nucleotide sequence: TGTGCCAGCAGGGAACCGGGACTAGCGGAAAATGAGCAGTTCTTC.

This clonotype was observed a handful of times. V and J are TRBV7-2 and TRBJ2-5; 12 nucleotides agree with TRBD2. Germline CDR1 and CDR2: SGHTA and FQGNSA. The length of the CDR3 is 15 residues. J was trimmed by 4 bases and V by 5 bases; bases with no gene match: 5. DNA for the CDR3: TGTGCCAGCAGCCCTTCTAGCGGGGGGGCAGAGACCCAGTACTTC. This gives the protein CASSPSSGGAETQYF.

By its share, this clonotype is large. The CDR3 DNA reads as TGTGCCAGCAGCTTAGAAGGGGACAGGGGTTCAGATACGCAGTATTTT. Its protein is CASSLEGDRGSDTQYF. V and J are TRBV7-6 and TRBJ2-3; TRBD1 matches at 10 bases. Trimming removed 1 base from V and 4 bases from J; junction bases left unmatched: 5. The CDR3 sequence is 16 residues long. Per the germline V gene, CDR1 is SGHVS and CDR2 is FNYEAQ.

The chain combines TRBV24-1 with TRBJ1-5; D not certain. Germline CDR1 is KGHDR and CDR2 is SFDVKD. The ends were cut back, 9 bases at V and 0 bases at J, with 8 bases in the middle. This CDR3 is built from 13 residues. The CDR3 sequence is CATQRDSNQPQHF. In DNA form, the CDR3 reads TGTGCCACCCAGCGGGATAGCAATCAGCCCCAGCATTTT.

The CDR3 reads CASSQDWTGGNYGYTF. The CDR3 region has the DNA TGTGCCAGCAGCCAAGATTGGACAGGGGGAAACTATGGCTACACCTTC. This chain links TRBV3-1 with TRBJ1-2; 10 nucleotides align to TRBD1. CDR3 length: 16 residues. The trim removed 0 bases at V and 2 bases at J, leaving 3 bases unmatched. CDR1 and CDR2 (germline): LGHDT, YNNKEL (reference sequence).

This clonotype was counted only a few times. V is TRBV5-1 and J is TRBJ2-3; 9 nucleotides match TRBD2. V lost 0 bases, J lost 1 base, and 3 bases stayed unmatched. Germline CDR1 and CDR2: SGHRS and YFSETQ. The CDR3 length is 16 residues. This CDR3 is CASSLAPSGGTDTQYF. CDR3 in DNA: TGCGCCAGCAGCTTGGCCCCTAGCGGGGGCACAGATACGCAGTATTTT.

This clonotype was recorded a few times. This sequence joins TRBV6-6 and TRBJ2-2, with D tentatively TRBD1 (6 bases). This CDR3 is 15 amino acids long. Germline CDR1 is MNHNY and CDR2 is SVGAGI (reference sequence). Trimming took off 2 bases at V and 4 bases at J, with 11 bases between the two ends. The CDR3 nucleotides read TGTGCCAGCAGTTACGGGGCAGGGGCCACCGGGGAGCTGTTTTTT. It codes for CASSYGAGATGELFF.

In this sample, this clonotype turned up many times. J is TRBJ2-5 and V is TRBV4-3; 10 positions agree with TRBD1. Germline values: CDR1 LGHNA, CDR2 YSLEER. This CDR3 contains 14 residues. Germline trimming cut 3 bases from V and 5 bases from J; bases unmatched to any gene: 3. The CDR3 sequence is CASSQTGGEETQYF. The CDR3 DNA reads TGCGCCAGCAGCCAGACAGGGGGCGAGGAGACCCAGTACTTC.

There are a few counts of this clonotype. The chain recombines TRBV12-3 or TRBV12-4 with TRBJ2-7; no firm D call. This CDR3 is 12 amino acids long. The ends were cut back, 2 bases at V and 6 bases at J, with 8 bases in the middle. The CDR3 sequence: CASSLPLGEQYF. The CDR3 DNA follows: TGTGCCAGCAGTTTACCCCTAGGCGAGCAGTACTTC.

The gene calls are TRBV10-3 and TRBJ2-5; D might be TRBD2 (5 bases). Trimming stripped 10 bases from V and 1 base from J, with 10 bases between. CDR1 ENHRY and CDR2 SYGVKD come from the germline V gene. The CDR3 covers 12 residues. CDR3 sequence: CASGLLQETQYF. DNA for the CDR3: TGTGCCAGCGGGCTTCTCCAAGAGACCCAGTACTTC.

The chain employs TRBV20-1 and TRBJ1-1; D gene uncertain. The length of the CDR3 is 16 residues. V lost 4 bases to trimming and J lost 0 bases, with 18 bases between them. Germline V CDR1 and CDR2: DFQATT, SNEGSKA (reference sequence). CDR3 DNA sequence: TGCAGTGCTACCGTCCAACAGAGTAGGATGAACACTGAAGCTTTCTTT. Translation gives CSATVQQSRMNTEAFF.

The gene calls are TRBV6-2 or TRBV6-3 and TRBJ2-3; 9 bases are a match to TRBD1. The CDR3 is made up of 16 amino acids. Germline trimming cut 8 bases from V and 5 bases from J; bases unmatched to any gene: 14. Germline CDR1 reads MNHEY; CDR2 reads SVGEGT. CDR3 in amino acids: CASSRETWTGEDTQYF. The CDR3 DNA reads TGTGCCAGCTCCCGGGAAACATGGACAGGGGAAGATACGCAGTATTTT.

The rearrangement uses TRBV20-1 and TRBJ2-2; D might be TRBD1 (7 bases). The CDR3 is 16 residues long. Germline lookup yields CDR1 DFQATT and CDR2 SNEGSKA (reference sequence). Trimming took 0 bases from V and 4 from J, leaving 15 bases between them. The DNA of the CDR3 is TGCAGTGCTAGAGATGGAGGGGGCGCAGGCACCGGGGAGCTGTTTTTT. This encodes CSARDGGGAGTGELFF.